The 2 T cell receptor beta chains below all came from one sample that was sequenced in a study of somatic mutations in cytotoxic T cells in rheumatoid arthritis. Libraries were prepared by immunoSEQ multiplex PCR; TCRdb keeps only in-frame clonotypes and omits some of them. The data hold 4,400 or so clones, with roughly 74% observed a single time. The sequenced sample was CD8+ T cells sorted from blood, obtained at a follow-up visit. The receptors here all came from a middle-aged man with rheumatoid arthritis.

This clone has more than one count but fewer than ten. This chain uses TRBV4-2 with TRBJ2-1; 11 bases are a match to TRBD2. There are 17 residues in the CDR3. CDR1 is LGHNA and CDR2 is YNFKEQ in the germline V gene. The V gene end was trimmed by 0 bases and the J gene end by 4 bases; junction bases not matched to a gene: 5. The CDR3 here is CASSQDLLAGGYNEQFF. CDR3 coding DNA: TGTGCCAGCAGCCAAGATTTGCTAGCGGGAGGATACAATGAGCAGTTCTTC.

V gene TRBV7-8 combines with J gene TRBJ2-7, with TRBD1 matching 7 bases. Germline V lookup: CDR1 SGHVS, CDR2 FQNEAQ. The CDR3 has 15 residues. Trimming removed 1 base from V and 4 bases from J; junction bases left unmatched: 7. DNA for the CDR3: TGTGCCAGCAGCTTAGATGGGCAGGGGGTTTACGAGCAGTACTTC. It encodes CASSLDGQGVYEQYF.